These 23 T cell receptor beta chains were all obtained from the same sample, sequenced in a study of CD39 and CD103 CD8 tumor-infiltrating T cells. The assay was immunoSEQ multiplex PCR, and TCRdb's table has in-frame clones only and misses some. The table has approximately 17,000 clones, about nine tenths seen once. Sequencing was done on a sample of CD8+ T cells sorted from blood. Subset noted: total memory CD8 T cells (CD45RA-CCR7+/-) from blood or uninvolved lymph node. These TCRs come from a human donor with head and neck squamous cell carcinoma.

V usage is TRBV7-8 and J usage is TRBJ1-5; 7 bases agree with TRBD1. The CDR3 is 19 residues long. The J segment lost 0 bases and the V segment lost 5 bases, leaving 16 bases of the junction unmatched. The germline V gene has CDR1 SGHVS and CDR2 FQNEAQ. CDR3: CASSTLVMDRSYSNQPQHF. The CDR3 bases are TGTGCCAGCAGCACCCTAGTTATGGACAGGTCATATAGCAATCAGCCCCAGCATTTT.

The V and J genes are TRBV7-8 and TRBJ1-2, with 7 bases lining up with TRBD1. Germline-derived CDR1 and CDR2 are SGHVS and FQNEAQ. Trimming removed 5 bases from V and 6 bases from J; junction bases left unmatched: 9. This CDR3 is built from 14 residues. CDR3 coding DNA: TGTGCCAGCAGCGAAGGACAGGTTTGGGATGGCTACACCTTC. It yields the protein CASSEGQVWDGYTF.

The chain joins TRBV9 to TRBJ1-2; TRBD1 aligns across 8 bases. Germline CDR1 and CDR2: SGDLS and YYNGEE. The CDR3 contains 14 residues. The trim removed 3 bases at V and 0 bases at J, leaving 1 base unmatched. DNA of the CDR3: TGTGCCAGCAGCGCGACAGGGGCTAACTATGGCTACACCTTC. Protein product: CASSATGANYGYTF.

The V call is TRBV2, the J call TRBJ2-1, with D maybe TRBD2 (7 bases). Germline V gene sequence: CDR1 SNHLY, CDR2 FYNNEI. Trimming took 4 bases from V and 4 from J, leaving 11 bases between them. The CDR3 length is 14 residues. The CDR3 DNA follows: TGTGCCAGCAGTGTGGGGGGGGCTTACAATGAGCAGTTCTTC. Amino acid sequence: CASSVGGAYNEQFF.

The V gene is TRBV19, the J gene TRBJ2-1; no clear D. Germline-derived CDR1 and CDR2 are LNHDA and SQIVND (reference sequence). The CDR3 covers 17 residues. V lost 5 bases and J 4 bases, leaving 21 bases between the germline ends. CDR3 bases: TGTGCCAGTAGTCCCCCGGCTCGATCCTTAATATACAATGAGCAGTTCTTC. Amino acid sequence: CASSPPARSLIYNEQFF.

V and J are TRBV2 and TRBJ2-7; 11 bases fit TRBD1. The V gene end was trimmed by 3 bases and the J gene end by 9 bases; junction bases not matched to a gene: 10. The CDR3 runs to 15 residues. Germline CDR1 and CDR2: SNHLY and FYNNEI. This chain's CDR3 is CASSDSRDRGTVQYF. CDR3 nucleotides: TGTGCCAGCAGTGATTCCCGGGACAGGGGGACGGTGCAGTACTTC. The variable domain in full, with the rest retrieved from reference TRBV2 and TRBJ2-7, is EPEVTQTPSHQVTQMGQEVILRCVPISNHLYFYWYRQILGQKVEFLVSFYNNEISEKSEIFDDQFSVERPDGSNFTLKIRSTKLEDSAMYFCASSDSRDRGTVQYFGPGTRLTVT.

In its sample, this clone was seen a few times. The chain is built from TRBV29-1 and TRBJ1-1; 11 nucleotides line up with TRBD1. Germline V gene lookup returns CDR1 SQVTM and CDR2 ANQGSEA. The length of the CDR3 is 16 residues. CDR3 bases: TGCAGAGCCGCCAGGACAGGGGGCGAATTGGACACTGAAGCTTTCTTT. This codes for CRAARTGGELDTEAFF.

This clone qualifies as large (0.1 to 1%). The chain has TRBV29-1 and TRBJ1-1, with D unresolved. V lost 6 bases to trimming and J lost 4 bases, with 9 bases between them. CDR1 and CDR2 (germline): SQVTM, ANQGSEA. There are 11 residues in the CDR3. CDR3 sequence: CSVAPLTEAFF. For the CDR3, the DNA is TGCAGCGTGGCCCCACTCACTGAAGCTTTCTTT.

The V call is TRBV5-1, the J call TRBJ1-2; D uncertain. V was cut by 2 bases and J by 5 bases, with 10 bases left in between. The CDR3 extends over 13 amino acids. Germline lookup yields CDR1 SGHRS and CDR2 YFSETQ. The CDR3: CASSLGIQYGYTF. CDR3 sequence (DNA): TGCGCCAGCAGCTTAGGGATACAATATGGCTACACCTTC.

This CDR3 reads CASSRSGTHYGYTF. The CDR3 DNA is TGCGCCAGCAGCCGCTCCGGGACCCACTATGGCTACACCTTC. The V and J genes are TRBV4-1 and TRBJ1-2, with TRBD1 as a possible D gene (5 bases). CDR1 and CDR2 (germline): MGHRA, YSYEKL. The CDR3 has 14 amino acids. The germline V and J ends were trimmed by 4 bases and 3 bases, with 12 bases remaining between them.

This rearrangement joins TRBV4-2 to TRBJ1-1; D gene unclear. This CDR3 is built from 14 residues. The V and J ends lost 3 bases and 4 bases respectively, with 12 bases between them. Germline V CDR1 and CDR2: LGHNA, YNFKEQ. The DNA for the CDR3 is TGTGCCAGCAGCCACCCTGCTTCGGGCACTGAAGCTTTCTTT. It yields the protein CASSHPASGTEAFF.

The CDR3 DNA follows: TGTGCCAGCAGCTTAACGGGGGGCAATCAGCCCCAGCATTTT. Its translation is CASSLTGGNQPQHF. This chain uses TRBV7-8 with TRBJ1-5, with TRBD1 as a possible D gene (5 bases). The germline V gene encodes CDR1 SGHVS and CDR2 FQNEAQ. Trimming left V 2 bases short and J 2 bases short, with 7 bases between. The CDR3 extends over 14 amino acids.

This clone showed up just once. This chain connects TRBV5-1 to TRBJ1-1; TRBD1 matches 8 bases. Germline V gene sequence: CDR1 SGHRS, CDR2 YFSETQ. V shed 2 bases and J 5 bases; nucleotides not matched to a gene: 2. The CDR3 is 13 residues long. CDR3 in DNA: TGCGCCAGCAGCTTCACAGGGGGGACTGAAGCTTTCTTT. This sequence encodes CASSFTGGTEAFF.

The rearrangement links TRBV6-5 to TRBJ2-1; D gene ambiguous. The CDR3 has 12 residues. Germline V lookup: CDR1 MNHEY, CDR2 SVGAGI. Deletions cut 2 bases from V and 7 bases from J, with 6 bases between. The CDR3 loop reads CASSYGVNEQFF. Here the CDR3 DNA reads TGTGCCAGCAGTTACGGGGTTAATGAGCAGTTCTTC.

The rearrangement joins TRBV27 to TRBJ1-1; tentatively, D is TRBD1 (6 bases). In germline, CDR1 is MNHEY, CDR2 SMNVEV (reference sequence). The V end lost 5 bases, the J end lost 1 base, and 11 bases lay between the germline ends. The CDR3 is 14 residues long. The CDR3 loop is CASSPGATNTEAFF. As DNA, the CDR3 is TGTGCCAGCAGTCCAGGGGCTACGAACACTGAAGCTTTCTTT.

The rearrangement links TRBV5-1 to TRBJ2-2; the D is unclear. Germline-derived CDR1 and CDR2 are SGHRS and YFSETQ. With 2 bases removed from V and 4 bases from J, the gap between germline ends came to 6 bases. The CDR3 loop spans 13 amino acids. CDR3 nucleotide sequence: TGCGCCAGCAGCTTTGGTACCACCGGGGAGCTGTTTTTT. The encoded protein is CASSFGTTGELFF.

This chain uses TRBV7-2 with TRBJ1-1; D remains ambiguous. The length of the CDR3 is 14 residues. Trimming removed 0 bases from V and 1 base from J, with 6 bases in between. Germline-derived CDR1 and CDR2 are SGHTA and FQGNSA. The CDR3 DNA reads as TGTGCCAGCAGCTTAGCGCTGCCGAACACTGAAGCTTTCTTT. Its translation is CASSLALPNTEAFF.

The CDR3 region has the DNA TGTGCCAGCAGTACCAGGACAGGAACTGAAGCTTTCTTT. Amino acids: CASSTRTGTEAFF. The chain is built from TRBV27 and TRBJ1-1; 7 bases map to TRBD1. The V segment lost 5 bases and the J segment 5 bases; nucleotides outside the gene matches: 5. CDR3 length equals 13 residues. Germline V lookup: CDR1 MNHEY, CDR2 SMNVEV (reference sequence).

The rearrangement links TRBV6-6 to TRBJ1-2, with a tentative D call TRBD1 (6 bases). The CDR3 loop spans 16 amino acids. Germline CDR1 is MNHNY and CDR2 is SVGAGI (reference sequence). V dropped 5 bases and J dropped 0 bases, with 16 bases sitting between them. DNA for the CDR3: TGTGCCAGCAGTGCCGACCGGGACACCTCTAACTATGGCTACACCTTC. Amino acid sequence: CASSADRDTSNYGYTF.

The genes are TRBV12-5 and TRBJ2-7, with a tentative D call TRBD2 (6 bases). The CDR3 runs 12 residues. Per the germline V gene, CDR1 is LGHNT and CDR2 is FRNRAP. V lost 6 bases and J lost 4, with 10 bases in between. CDR3 amino acids: CASGPREYEQYF. In nucleotides, the CDR3 is TGTGCTAGTGGCCCCCGGGAGTACGAGCAGTACTTC.

The V call is TRBV14, the J call TRBJ2-7; weak D call: TRBD1 (5 bases). The germline gives CDR1 SGHDN, CDR2 FVKESK. CDR3 size: 13 residues. Trimming left V 5 bases short and J 5 bases short, with 13 bases between. CDR3 DNA sequence: TGTGCCAGCAGCACAACCAGGGCCCACGAGCAGTACTTC. Protein product: CASSTTRAHEQYF.

The chain carries TRBV6-1 and TRBJ1-5, with D possibly matching TRBD1 (5 bases). The CDR3 is 20 amino acids. V lost 0 bases to trimming and J lost 1 base, with 22 bases between them. Germline values: CDR1 MNHNS, CDR2 SASEGT. The CDR3 nucleotides are TGTGCCAGCAGTGAAGCGTGGGTGGGACTTGGGGCGAACAGCAATCAGCCCCAGCATTTT. Encoded protein: CASSEAWVGLGANSNQPQHF.

This CDR3 reads CASGENMYTEAFF. In DNA, the CDR3 is TGTGCCAGCGGGGAAAATATGTACACTGAAGCTTTCTTT. The rearrangement links TRBV7-9 to TRBJ1-1, with D hard to call. V was pared by 8 bases and J by 3 bases, with 13 bases between. The CDR3 consists of 13 residues. CDR1 is SEHNR, CDR2 FQNEAQ, per germline (reference sequence). Drawing the rest from reference TRBV7-9 and TRBJ1-1, the complete variable domain is DTGVSQNPRHKITKRGQNVTFRCDPISEHNRLYWYRQTLGQGPEFLTYFQNEAQLEKSRLLSDRFSAERPKGSFSTLEIQRTEQGDSAMYLCASGENMYTEAFFGQGTRLTVV.